This T cell receptor beta chain originates from a study of immune cell composition in non-small cell lung cancer (dated by TCRdb to 2015 to 2018). Regarding the complete study: Histologic subtype, mostly lung adenocarcinoma or squamous cell carcinoma, was determined with H&E together with p63, CK5, Napsin A and TTF-1 immunohistochemistry. Using Adaptive Biotechnologies, the researchers ran TCR-beta sequencing on some 34 paired NSCLC tumour and non-adjacent lung specimens, along with about two dozen tumour-only specimens. Supplementary cohort #1 consisted of 9 to 11 lung adenocarcinoma cases with paired tumour/lung TCR-beta sequencing and with TIL populations generated to assess tumour reactivity. The subtype comparisons left out several tumour specimens with TCR-beta data because those specimens were rare histological subtypes.

A two-step multiplex PCR amplified TCR-beta CDR3 regions from genomic DNA, and the second step of the PCR added Illumina-compatible adaptors. TCR-beta immunosequencing was carried out on an Illumina platform through the commercial immunoSEQ service. The paper's processing steps were these. Repertoires were summarised as Top 10 Clones, the percentage of T-cell templates from the ten most frequent sequences, and productive clonality. Values of productive clonality ranged from 0 to 1, with a monoclonal population indicated by a value of 1. Using log10 scatter plots, tumour-associated clones were identified as sequences that made up at least 0.1% of tumour T-cell templates yet were absent from the matched non-adjacent lung. Student's t-tests were used for two-group comparisons, ANOVA was used for stages, and linear regression was used for relationships, with analyses conducted in GraphPad Prism7 and R. TCRdb mirrors the immuneACCESS table, restricted to in-frame sequences. Some clones are absent from its copies; in checked studies, under half trace to an unresolved V gene, and the reason for the others is unknown. V and J calls and clone size follow that table, whereas D and trimming were derived from the DNA. Present in this sample are about 3,100 clones, roughly two thirds of which were seen just once. The ten largest clones capture roughly 15% of the sample.

To note about this clone: The antigen it binds to is not known. No qualities accompany the bases; no much larger clone lies one base away.

Overall study results and their limits: In about 11 adenocarcinoma cases, maximal tumour-associated clone frequency correlated strongly with TIL tumour reactivity, whereas overall clonality did not. No significant correlation was found between smoking pack-years and tumour TCR-beta clonality. The reactivity cohort was only approximately eleven cases, and tumour-reactive clones were not shown to share sequences with the dominant in vivo tumour-associated clones. Nearly half of NSCLC cases had tumour-associated clones >0.5%, with more than 60% of squamous carcinomas showing such clones compared with 33% of adenocarcinomas.

Normal lung samples were non-adjacent lung tissue taken as far from the tumour as possible, at least 3 cm away, from the same patient. Genomic DNA was isolated with the QIAamp DNA kit from frozen aliquots of single-cell suspensions that had not been sorted. Tissues were received within 2 hours of resection and processed immediately into single-cell suspensions. Tissue was mechanically dissociated and enzymatically digested with DNase I, collagenase I and hyaluronidase for approximately 30 minutes at 37 °C, then filtered and RBC-lysed. The sample was also reused in another study, on CD4 T cells in lung cancer. As the second publication notes: To find responses to candidate mutation-encoded neoepitopes, the study screened blood T cells from NSCLC patients and isolated neoantigen-specific CD4+ T-cell clones and TCRs. A handful of patients undergoing curative-intent resections for stage I-III non-small cell lung cancer provided the tumor and non-adjacent lung tissue. The resected patients had lung adenocarcinoma or squamous cell carcinoma, were aged 60 to 69 at blood donation, and mostly were former smokers. Treatments received by the patients before blood donation included platinum chemotherapy, and some patients received nivolumab or pembrolizumab. Some blood-derived responses might be explained by in vitro priming of naive T cells or cross-reactivity rather than by memory responses to the cancer. TCRB deep sequencing tracked the frequency of neoantigen-specific clonotypes in tumor resections, non-adjacent lung and cultured T-cell products. The kit provider's software was used to analyze TCRB sequence data, and Fisher's exact test was applied to assess tumor enrichment of clonotype templates.

This TCR derives from a human donor with non-small cell lung cancer. The specimen was non-adjacent lung tissue.

The CDR3 loop reads CASNRGGTGLTDTQYF. The DNA sequence is TGTGCCAGCAATCGGGGAGGGACAGGGTTAACAGATACGCAGTATTTT. The chain is encoded by TRBV5-4 joined to TRBJ2-3; 9 nucleotides in the junction match TRBD1. The CDR3 spans 16 residues, from the cysteine through the phenylalanine. The read is trimmed to its CDR3 DNA, 48 bases read in frame from base 1. CDR1 SGHNT and CDR2 YYREEE were looked up in the germline V gene (reference sequence). V trim: 6 bases; J trim: 3 bases; unmatched bases: 11.